The entry below gives a single T cell receptor beta chain sequence along with its context. What it binds is not known. Everyone who donated was a healthy bone marrow donor. V lost 1 base and J lost 5, with 15 bases in between. Germline-derived CDR1 and CDR2 are SGHDT and YYEEEE. This CDR3 is 15 amino acids long. This sample stems from a study of cytomegalovirus exposure and HLA in healthy donors. At the level of the study: Of 300 to 500 genotyped donors, roughly 80% grouped in the Caucasian-associated ancestry cluster. Study-level results: An apparent linkage of common viral pathogens to several of the most significant clusters emerged in a later analysis. Another analysis was done later, and it associated approximately 18,000 TCR beta sequences with HLA alleles at 0.05 false discovery rate.

PCR involved 60 Vbeta and 13 Jbeta primers. The method was immunoSEQ multiplex PCR; TCRdb's version includes in-frame clones alone and lacks a portion of them. The repertoire includes approximately 190,000 clones, around three quarters of them detected once, and about 2% sits in the top ten. The material sequenced was PBMCs. This receptor was taken from a woman in her thirties in good health and CMV-seronegative. The chain carries TRBV5-6 and TRBJ1-2; maybe TRBD1 (5 bases). CDR3 bases: TGTGCCAGCAGCTTGCGCCCCACAGGCGATTATGGCTACACCTTC. This gives the protein CASSLRPTGDYGYTF.